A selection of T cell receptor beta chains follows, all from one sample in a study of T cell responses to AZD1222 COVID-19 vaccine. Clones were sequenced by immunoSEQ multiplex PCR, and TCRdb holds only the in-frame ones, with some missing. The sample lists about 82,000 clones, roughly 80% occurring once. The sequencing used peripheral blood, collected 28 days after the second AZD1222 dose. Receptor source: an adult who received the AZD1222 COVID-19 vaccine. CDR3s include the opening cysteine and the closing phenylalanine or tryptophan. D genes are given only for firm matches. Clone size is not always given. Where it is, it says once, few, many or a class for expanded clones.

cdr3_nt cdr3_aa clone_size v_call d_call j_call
TGCGCCAGCAGCCACTCTACGAATGGCGGGGAGCTGTTTTTT CASSHSTNGGELFF . TRBV4-3 . TRBJ2-2
TGTGCCAGCAGTGATAGACTAGCGGGAATGCGCAATGAGCAGTTCTTC CASSDRLAGMRNEQFF . TRBV2 TRBD2 TRBJ2-1
TGTGCCAGCAGCGTAGGTCCCAGCATGTATACGCAGTATTTT CASSVGPSMYTQYF . TRBV9 . TRBJ2-3
TGTGCCAGCCGTCAAGGGAATAATTCACCCCTCCACTTT CASRQGNNSPLHF . TRBV28 . TRBJ1-6
TGTGCCAGCAGCGCGGGACTCCAAGAGACCCAGTACTTC CASSAGLQETQYF . TRBV7-2 . TRBJ2-5
TGTGCCAGCAGCCAAGGAGTGGACCGCAATCAGCCCCAGCATTTT CASSQGVDRNQPQHF . TRBV3-1/TRBV3-2 . TRBJ1-5
TGTGCTAGTGGTTTAGGGAATGAGCAGTTCTTC CASGLGNEQFF . TRBV12-5 . TRBJ2-1
TGTGCCAGCAGCCCCGCACAGCTTAGCAATCAGCCCCAGCATTTT CASSPAQLSNQPQHF . TRBV28 . TRBJ1-5
TGTGCCAGCAGCTTTAAGAATAAACTGTTTTTT CASSFKNKLFF . TRBV7-9 . TRBJ1-4
TGTGCCAGCACGACAGGAGGGGCCGGGGAGCTGTTTTTT CASTTGGAGELFF . TRBV4-2 . TRBJ2-2
TGCGCCAGCAGCCGCAACGTCGACTCTGGGGCCAACGTCCTGACTTTC CASSRNVDSGANVLTF . TRBV5-1 . TRBJ2-6
TGTGCCAGCAGTCGTACTAGCGGGGTCCAAGAGACCCAGTACTTC CASSRTSGVQETQYF . TRBV7-3 TRBD2 TRBJ2-5
TGTGCCAGCAGCGTAGCCAGCATGAACACTGAAGCTTTCTTT CASSVASMNTEAFF . TRBV9 . TRBJ1-1
TGTGCCAGCAGCATTAATGACAGGGGAGAGACCCAGTACTTC CASSINDRGETQYF . TRBV7-2 TRBD1 TRBJ2-5
TGCAGCGTTGATGGGGGAACTGAAGCTTTCTTT CSVDGGTEAFF . TRBV29-1 . TRBJ1-1
TGCGCCAGCAGTGACGAAAGGAGGAATCTTTACGAGCAGTACTTC CASSDERRNLYEQYF . TRBV10-1 . TRBJ2-7
TGTGCCAGCAGCCCCGGGACAGCTAGCACAGATACGCAGTATTTT CASSPGTASTDTQYF . TRBV11-3 TRBD1 TRBJ2-3
TGTGCCAGTAGGGTGGACAGGGGGGAAGAGACCCAGTACTTC CASRVDRGEETQYF . TRBV19 TRBD1 TRBJ2-5
TGTGCCAGCAGCCGGGACGGTAGGGGCTACACCTTC CASSRDGRGYTF . TRBV5-6 . TRBJ1-2
TGTGCCAGCAGGCCAGGGTCGGGCAACGAGCAGTACTTC CASRPGSGNEQYF . TRBV6-5 . TRBJ2-7
TGTGCCAGCAGTTACAGCTGGACAGATCAAGGGAGAGATACGCAGTATTTT CASSYSWTDQGRDTQYF . TRBV6-2/TRBV6-3 . TRBJ2-3
TGTGCCAGCAGTTCCCTGGGGGGCTATGCAGATACGCAGTATTTT CASSSLGGYADTQYF . TRBV28 . TRBJ2-3
TGTGCCAGCAGTGATCTCAGGACAGGTGCTGAAGCTTTCTTT CASSDLRTGAEAFF . TRBV2 TRBD1 TRBJ1-1
TGTGCCAGCAGCTTGAGCGGGGGACAGGGAATCTATGGCTACACCTTC CASSLSGGQGIYGYTF . TRBV5-4 TRBD1 TRBJ1-2
TGTGCCAGCAGCCAAACGGGAGTTTTGAGCAATGAGCAGTTCTTC CASSQTGVLSNEQFF . TRBV4-2 . TRBJ2-1
TGTGCCACCAGTTCGGACGGAACTGACCCTGTGAACACTGAAGCTTTCTTT CATSSDGTDPVNTEAFF . TRBV24-1 . TRBJ1-1
TGTGCCAGCAGCCGGCAGACTAGCGGGAGAACAGATACGCAGTATTTT CASSRQTSGRTDTQYF . TRBV3-1/TRBV3-2 TRBD2 TRBJ2-3
TGTGCCAGCAGCTTATCGACGGGAGGGGGAACAGATACGCAGTATTTT CASSLSTGGGTDTQYF . TRBV7-2 TRBD2 TRBJ2-3
TGTGCCAGCAGTTACAGTAATGAGCAGTTCTTC CASSYSNEQFF . TRBV6-2/TRBV6-3 . TRBJ2-1
TGTGCCAGTACAGCAGGGGGACACAATGAGCAGTTCTTC CASTAGGHNEQFF once TRBV19 TRBD1 TRBJ2-1
TGTGCCAGCAGCTTGAGGCGGACTACTGAAGCTTTCTTT CASSLRRTTEAFF . TRBV7-3 . TRBJ1-1
TGTGCCATCAGTGAGCGGAGGGAGACCCAGTACTTC CAISERRETQYF . TRBV10-3 . TRBJ2-5
TGTGCCAGCAGCTACCGGACTAGCGGTCACAATGAGCAGTTCTTC CASSYRTSGHNEQFF . TRBV5-8 TRBD2 TRBJ2-1
TGCGCCAGCAGCGACCCAGTACGGTCGCTCTACAATGAGCAGTTCTTC CASSDPVRSLYNEQFF once TRBV4-1 . TRBJ2-1
TGTGCCAGCAGTCCGCGAGGGGGAGCCAGCACAGATACGCAGTATTTT CASSPRGGASTDTQYF once TRBV6-2/TRBV6-3 . TRBJ2-3
TGTGCCAGCACCCCGGCGCAGGACAATGTATCACCCCTCCACTTT CASTPAQDNVSPLHF . TRBV7-2 . TRBJ1-6
TGTGCCACCAGTGATTTGAGTAGCGGACATAGCACAGATACGCAGTATTTT CATSDLSSGHSTDTQYF . TRBV24-1 . TRBJ2-3
TGTGCCAGCAGTTCAATTGGGCAGGGGCGCAGGGAACTGTTTTTT CASSSIGQGRRELFF . TRBV6-2/TRBV6-3 . TRBJ1-4
TGTGCCAGCAGCCTAGGGGAGGGCCGTCTCAATGAGCAGTTCTTC CASSLGEGRLNEQFF . TRBV11-3 TRBD2 TRBJ2-1
TGCGCCAGCAGAGGGACAGGTGAATACAATAAGCAGTTCTTC CASRGTGEYNKQFF . TRBV23-1 TRBD1 TRBJ2-1
TGTGCCAGCAGTTACCGTTTGGACAGGGACTACGAGCAGTACTTC CASSYRLDRDYEQYF . TRBV6-5 TRBD1 TRBJ2-7
TGTGCCAGCAGCCAGAGGGACTATACTGAGCAGTTCTTC CASSQRDYTEQFF . TRBV7-2 TRBD2 TRBJ2-1
TGTGCCAGCAGAAATGAAGCGGGAGTATTGCAATTGGGCAATGAGCAGTTCTTC CASRNEAGVLQLGNEQFF few TRBV28 TRBD2 TRBJ2-1
TGTGCCAGCAGCTTAGCTCTCGGCATGAATCAGCCCCAGCATTTT CASSLALGMNQPQHF . TRBV7-2 . TRBJ1-5
TGTGCCAGCAGCTTAAGGGGGGGTACCGGGGAGCTGTTTTTT CASSLRGGTGELFF . TRBV7-6 . TRBJ2-2
TGTGCCAGCAGTGGGACAGGCTACTCTGGAAACACCATATATTTT CASSGTGYSGNTIYF . TRBV28 TRBD1 TRBJ1-3
TGTGCCAGCAGCTCCGGACTCCCTTTCTTTTCGGGCTTT CASSSGLPFFSGF . TRBV7-2 . TRBJ1-1
TGTGCCAACAGCCAAGATAAAAGCAATCAGCCCCAGCATTTT CANSQDKSNQPQHF . TRBV4-2 . TRBJ1-5
TGTGCCAGCAGCCCCCTGGGCCGGCACACTGAAGCTTTCTTT CASSPLGRHTEAFF once TRBV3-1/TRBV3-2 . TRBJ1-1
TGTGCCAGCAGCTTACTAGCGGTCTCCTACAATGAGCAGTTCTTC CASSLLAVSYNEQFF few TRBV7-8 TRBD2 TRBJ2-1
TGTGCCAGTAGTCTCAGTAATCAGCCCCAGCATTTT CASSLSNQPQHF . TRBV19 . TRBJ1-5
TGTGCCAGCAGCTTGCGGGAGAAGAACACTGAAGCTTTCTTT CASSLREKNTEAFF . TRBV5-5 . TRBJ1-1
TGTGCCAGTAAGGGACAGGGCTATGGCTACACCTTC CASKGQGYGYTF . TRBV19 TRBD1 TRBJ1-2
TGTGCCAGCAGCGCCCGGTGGGACAGTACCGCTAACTATGGCTACACCTTC CASSARWDSTANYGYTF . TRBV9 TRBD1 TRBJ1-2
TGTGCCAGCAGCTACCTGAATACTGAAGCTTTCTTT CASSYLNTEAFF . TRBV2 . TRBJ1-1
TGTGCCAGCAGTAGGACAGGAAAGCCCCAAGAGACCCAGTACTTC CASSRTGKPQETQYF . TRBV6-5 TRBD1 TRBJ2-5
TGTGCCAGCAGCTCGGGACTAGCGGGACCTTCCTACAATGAGCAGTTCTTC CASSSGLAGPSYNEQFF . TRBV7-2 TRBD2 TRBJ2-1
TGTGCCAGCAGTGAAGCGAGGGGGAGGACTGAAGCTTTCTTT CASSEARGRTEAFF . TRBV2 . TRBJ1-1
TGCGCCAGCAGCTTGCCTAGGACAGGGGACGGTGAAAAACTGTTTTTT CASSLPRTGDGEKLFF few TRBV5-1 TRBD1 TRBJ1-4
TGTGCCAGTAGTAGGCGGGGACTAGCGGGAGTGTTAGGAGAGACCCAGTACTTC CASSRRGLAGVLGETQYF few TRBV19 TRBD2 TRBJ2-5